Below, 22 T cell receptor beta chains from the same sample are listed, as sequenced in a study of cytomegalovirus exposure and HLA in healthy donors. The primer mix had 60 Vbeta and 13 Jbeta primers. Profiling relied on immunoSEQ multiplex PCR, and the TCRdb table lists in-frame clones only, not all of them. The sample yields 150,000 to 200,000 clones, roughly 80% seen once. The sequencing sample was made of PBMCs. The receptors originated from a male donor in good health and CMV-seronegative.

The rearrangement uses TRBV11-3 and TRBJ2-5; TRBD1 matches at 7 bases. Germline V CDR1 and CDR2: SGHNT, YENEEA. The CDR3 has 16 residues. J gave up 0 bases and V 3 bases, and 7 bases lay outside the gene matches. CDR3 sequence: CASSLGQGVYQETQYF. Here the CDR3 DNA reads TGTGCCAGCAGCTTGGGCCAGGGGGTATACCAAGAGACCCAGTACTTC.

This clone was recorded a few times. V usage is TRBV5-1 and J usage is TRBJ2-7, with D possibly matching TRBD1 (5 bases). With 0 bases removed from V and 3 bases from J, the gap between germline ends came to 13 bases. Germline V gives CDR1 SGHRS, CDR2 YFSETQ. This CDR3 contains 15 residues. The CDR3 region is CASSLGYRSVYEQYF. Written as DNA, the CDR3 is TGCGCCAGCAGCTTGGGCTACAGGTCGGTCTACGAGCAGTACTTC.

V usage is TRBV5-6 and J usage is TRBJ2-7; D may be TRBD1 (6 bases). Deletions cut 2 bases from V and 0 bases from J, with 9 bases between. CDR3 length: 14 amino acids. Germline loops: CDR1 SGHDT, CDR2 YYEEEE. The CDR3, as DNA: TGTGCCAGCAGCTTCAGGGGAACCTCCTACGAGCAGTACTTC. Translation: CASSFRGTSYEQYF.

The chain employs TRBV5-1 and TRBJ1-6; TRBD1 matches at 7 bases. Trimming cost V 7 bases and J 7 bases; bases outside gene matches: 8. The CDR3 loop spans 14 amino acids. The germline V gene has CDR1 SGHRS and CDR2 YFSETQ. CDR3 coding DNA: TGCGCCAGCGGTCCCGGGACAGCCAATTCACCCCTCCACTTT. Protein sequence: CASGPGTANSPLHF.

The genes are TRBV5-4 and TRBJ1-2; 9 nucleotides match TRBD1. Germline loops: CDR1 SGHNT, CDR2 YYREEE (reference sequence). V shed 4 bases and J 7 bases; nucleotides not matched to a gene: 8. This CDR3 spans 14 amino acids. The CDR3 nucleotides are TGTGCCAGCAGCACGGACAGGGGTTGGGGTGGCTACACCTTC. Amino acids: CASSTDRGWGGYTF.

The CDR3 coding sequence is TGTGCCAGCAGTTTATGGGTCCGGGACAGGGTCTCCTACGAGCAGTACTTC. It specifies CASSLWVRDRVSYEQYF. The chain uses TRBV28 and TRBJ2-7; TRBD1 aligns across 9 bases. V was pared by 0 bases and J by 0 bases, with 6 bases of the junction left unmatched. The germline V gene encodes CDR1 MDHEN and CDR2 SYDVKM. The CDR3 runs 17 residues. Full variable domain (rest looked up from reference TRBV28 and TRBJ2-7): DVKVTQSSRYLVKRTGEKVFLECVQDMDHENMFWYRQDPGLGLRLIYFSYDVKMKEKGDIPEGYSVSREKKERFSLILESASTNQTSMYLCASSLWVRDRVSYEQYFGPGTRLTVT.

The count of this clone is one. The chain combines TRBV5-6 with TRBJ2-1; D perhaps matches TRBD1 (5 bases). The V gene's germline CDR1 is SGHDT and CDR2 YYEEEE. The CDR3 runs to 15 residues. Trimming left V 4 bases short and J 0 bases short, with 11 bases between. The CDR3 coding sequence is TGTGCCAGCAGCCCGACAGTAAGCTCCTACAATGAGCAGTTCTTC. Translated, it gives CASSPTVSSYNEQFF.

In this sample, this clone turned up a few times. The chain combines TRBV4-1 with TRBJ2-7; D possibly corresponds to TRBD2 (6 bases). The germline V gene has CDR1 MGHRA and CDR2 YSYEKL. The CDR3 runs 17 residues. V lost 0 bases and J lost 3, with 18 bases in between. The CDR3 here is CASSQDPSASDYYEQYF. The CDR3 nucleotides are TGCGCCAGCAGCCAAGACCCAAGTGCTAGCGACTACTACGAGCAGTACTTC.

This sequence joins TRBV7-2 and TRBJ2-2; TRBD2 agrees at 8 bases. J lost 9 bases, V lost 5 bases, and 11 bases had no gene match. The CDR3 is 15 amino acids. CDR1 SGHTA and CDR2 FQGNSA come from the germline V gene. The CDR3 reads CASSLPTGGGRELFF. CDR3 coding DNA: TGTGCCAGCAGCCTTCCCACGGGGGGGGGCCGGGAGCTGTTTTTT.

The chain recombines TRBV18 with TRBJ1-1; no clear D gene. V lost 6 bases, J lost 4 bases, and 12 bases lay in between. The length of the CDR3 is 13 residues. The germline V gene encodes CDR1 KGHSH and CDR2 LQKENI. As DNA, the CDR3 is TGTGCCAGCTCGGCAAATTACCCCACTGAAGCTTTCTTT. Its translation is CASSANYPTEAFF.

This clone was observed a single time. The genes are TRBV27 and TRBJ2-7, with 8 nucleotides matching TRBD1. After removal of 5 bases from V and 2 bases from J, the junction contained 11 bases not matched to a gene. Germline assignment: CDR1 MNHEY and CDR2 SMNVEV (reference sequence). The CDR3 is 16 amino acids. The CDR3 reads CASSPTPTDRAYEQYF. The DNA for the CDR3 is TGTGCCAGCAGTCCTACCCCCACGGACAGGGCCTACGAGCAGTACTTC.

The chain links TRBV5-1 to TRBJ1-6, with 7 bases that match TRBD1. V shed 3 bases, J shed 6 bases, and the junction held 3 bases outside the gene matches. The CDR3 extends over 14 amino acids. Germline V gives CDR1 SGHRS, CDR2 YFSETQ. The CDR3 protein is CASSSGTVNSPLHF. The CDR3 DNA sequence: TGCGCCAGCAGCTCCGGGACAGTTAATTCACCCCTCCACTTT.

The J gene is TRBJ2-1, the V gene TRBV9; D is ambiguous. CDR1 is SGDLS, CDR2 YYNGEE, per germline. The V end was cut by 1 base, the J end by 4 bases, with 15 bases between. CDR3 length: 16 residues. CDR3 in DNA: TGTGCCAGCAGCGTAACTACCCCAAGAAATTACAATGAGCAGTTCTTC. The encoded protein is CASSVTTPRNYNEQFF.

The chain employs TRBV9 and TRBJ2-7, with 8 bases fitting TRBD1. V shed 0 bases, J shed 5 bases, and the junction held 4 bases outside the gene matches. Per the germline V gene, CDR1 is SGDLS and CDR2 is YYNGEE. This CDR3 is built from 14 residues. The DNA for the CDR3 is TGTGCCAGCAGCGTAGCGGCAGGGGGCGACGAGCAGTACTTC. It translates to CASSVAAGGDEQYF.

The V gene is TRBV6-6, the J gene TRBJ2-7, with D maybe TRBD2 (5 bases). CDR1 is MNHNY and CDR2 is SVGAGI in the germline V gene (reference sequence). Deletions cut 5 bases from V and 3 bases from J, with 8 bases between. The CDR3 has 12 residues. CDR3 loop: CASSTGVYEQYF. The CDR3 nucleotides are TGTGCCAGCAGTACCGGGGTCTACGAGCAGTACTTC.

This chain uses TRBV28 with TRBJ2-7, with 10 bases identical to TRBD1. This CDR3 is built from 14 residues. V was pared by 3 bases and J by 5 bases, with 4 bases of the junction left unmatched. CDR1 and CDR2 (germline): MDHEN, SYDVKM. The CDR3 loop reads CASSLDRGRHEQYF. For the CDR3, the DNA is TGTGCCAGCAGTTTGGACAGGGGGAGGCACGAGCAGTACTTC.

The chain is built from TRBV19 and TRBJ1-4; D gene ambiguous. Germline assignment: CDR1 LNHDA and CDR2 SQIVND (reference sequence). Trimming left V 1 base short and J 2 bases short, with 8 bases between. This CDR3 comprises 15 residues. CDR3 in DNA: TGTGCCAGTAGTATAGTGGAGGGTACTAATGAAAAACTGTTTTTT. This codes for CASSIVEGTNEKLFF.

This clone was counted once. The V gene is TRBV7-3, the J gene TRBJ2-1, with D maybe TRBD2 (7 bases). From germline, CDR1 is SGHTA and CDR2 FQGTGA. The CDR3 contains 15 residues. V lost 0 bases to trimming and J lost 2 bases, with 8 bases between them. In DNA, the CDR3 is TGTGCCAGCAGCTTAACGCGGGGGCCCTACAATGAGCAGTTCTTC. Protein: CASSLTRGPYNEQFF.

The chain couples TRBV5-4 to TRBJ2-3; 9 bases align to TRBD2. CDR3 length: 15 amino acids. CDR1 is SGHNT, CDR2 YYREEE, per germline (reference sequence). J gave up 5 bases and V 2 bases, and 6 bases lay outside the gene matches. The CDR3 is CASSLSGLAVDTQYF. CDR3 sequence (DNA): TGTGCCAGCAGCTTATCGGGACTAGCCGTAGATACGCAGTATTTT.

The chain recombines TRBV19 with TRBJ1-1, with D uncertain. The CDR3 extends over 15 amino acids. V dropped 3 bases and J dropped 1 base, with 12 bases sitting between them. Germline V lookup: CDR1 LNHDA, CDR2 SQIVND (reference sequence). In DNA form, the CDR3 reads TGTGCCAGTAGTATCCCGATAGGGAGGAACACTGAAGCTTTCTTT. It translates to CASSIPIGRNTEAFF.

The table lists this clone with a few counts. The same CDR3 can be traced to other DNA sequences in this sample. The rearrangement joins TRBV9 to TRBJ2-3; 8 nucleotides match TRBD2. The CDR3 is 16 amino acids. The junction had 4 bases not matched to a gene; V was cut back by 0 bases and J by 1 base. Germline CDR1 SGDLS, CDR2 YYNGEE. The CDR3 nucleotides read TGTGCCAGCAGCGTAGGCGCGGGGGGCCGCACAGATACGCAGTATTTT. Amino acids: CASSVGAGGRTDTQYF.

V and J are TRBV4-3 and TRBJ2-3; 12 bases are shared with TRBD2. The CDR3 sequence is 17 residues long. V shed 0 bases and J 4 bases; nucleotides not matched to a gene: 5. Germline V gives CDR1 LGHNA, CDR2 YSLEER. The CDR3 here is CASSQDLAGGGADTQYF. CDR3 in DNA: TGCGCCAGCAGCCAAGACCTAGCGGGAGGGGGAGCAGATACGCAGTATTTT.